What follows are 32 T cell receptor beta chains derived from one specimen sequenced in a study of T cells in localized non-small cell lung cancer. Sequencing used immunoSEQ multiplex PCR; TCRdb keeps in-frame clones, though not all of them. The repertoire has about 48,000 clones, approximately 75% of them found once; the top ten carry about a sixth. The material sequenced was peripheral blood, taken before any cancer treatment. All receptors derive from a man between 40 and 70 years old with stage I squamous cell lung carcinoma.

V usage is TRBV28 and J usage is TRBJ2-2; D may be TRBD2 (5 bases). V lost 11 bases to trimming and J lost 0 bases, with 13 bases between them. Germline-derived CDR1 and CDR2 are MDHEN and SYDVKM. This CDR3 has 14 amino acids. In DNA, the CDR3 is TGTGCCGCTGCGGGCCACGCGAACACCGGGGAGCTGTTTTTT. Encoded protein: CAAAGHANTGELFF.

This chain joins TRBV5-5 and TRBJ2-1; D gene unclear. The CDR3 runs 17 residues. Trimming shortened V by 0 bases and J by 4 bases, and 17 bases separated the two germline ends. Germline values: CDR1 SGHKS, CDR2 YYEKEE (reference sequence). The CDR3 loop reads CASSLVTRINGYNEQFF. The DNA for the CDR3 is TGTGCCAGCAGCTTGGTGACCAGAATCAACGGGTACAATGAGCAGTTCTTC.

This clone was seen a few times. This chain joins TRBV7-8 and TRBJ1-1, with unresolved D. This CDR3 comprises 12 residues. Germline CDR1 reads SGHVS; CDR2 reads FQNEAQ. Trimming left V 0 bases short and J 5 bases short, with 4 bases between. DNA of the CDR3: TGTGCCAGCAGCTTAGCCCAGACTGAAGCTTTCTTT. Translating gives CASSLAQTEAFF.

This clone was picked up a small number of times. The chain has TRBV7-8 and TRBJ2-7; possibly TRBD1 for D (5 bases). CDR1 and CDR2 (germline): SGHVS, FQNEAQ. The ends were cut back, 5 bases at V and 5 bases at J, with 19 bases in the middle. CDR3 length: 15 residues. The CDR3 protein is CASSASIGAQHEQYF. As DNA, the CDR3 is TGTGCCAGCAGCGCTTCCATAGGGGCACAACACGAGCAGTACTTC.

The chain recombines TRBV5-1 with TRBJ2-7; 7 bases are shared with TRBD1. From germline, CDR1 is SGHRS and CDR2 YFSETQ. The junction had 7 bases not matched to a gene; V was cut back by 1 base and J by 0 bases. CDR3 length: 16 residues. The CDR3 DNA follows: TGCGCCAGCAGCTTGCAGCCAAGGACAGGCTCCTACGAGCAGTACTTC. This encodes CASSLQPRTGSYEQYF. The whole variable domain, filled in from reference TRBV5-1 and TRBJ2-7, reads KAGVTQTPRYLIKTRGQQVTLSCSPISGHRSVSWYQQTPGQGLQFLFEYFSETQRNKGNFPGRFSGRQFSNSRSEMNVSTLELGDSALYLCASSLQPRTGSYEQYFGPGTRLTVT.

The J gene is TRBJ1-5, the V gene TRBV28; D gene uncertain. Germline CDR1 reads MDHEN; CDR2 reads SYDVKM. This CDR3 has 12 amino acids. The V and J ends lost 4 bases and 9 bases respectively, with 10 bases between them. CDR3 nucleotide sequence: TGTGCCAGCAGTTCCCTCCTGGCGCCCCAGCATTTT. This gives the protein CASSSLLAPQHF.

The CDR3 bases are TGTGCCAGCAGCTTAAGACCGTTGGGCTACACCTTC. Its protein is CASSLRPLGYTF. The rearrangement links TRBV28 to TRBJ1-2; D remains ambiguous. V lost 6 bases, J lost 8 bases, and 13 bases lay in between. The CDR3 spans 12 residues. Germline V CDR1 and CDR2: MDHEN, SYDVKM.

The rearrangement links TRBV5-8 to TRBJ1-5; D gene uncertain. The CDR3 runs to 16 residues. Trimming took 1 base from V and 1 from J, leaving 12 bases between them. Germline V gene data show CDR1 as SGHTS and CDR2 as YDEGEE. The CDR3 DNA is TGTGCCAGCAGCTTGACCAGGTCGAGCAGCAATCAGCCCCAGCATTTT. It translates to CASSLTRSSSNQPQHF.

This clone came up once. The chain carries TRBV30 and TRBJ1-5; no clear D gene. The length of the CDR3 is 12 residues. Germline V gene sequence: CDR1 GTSNPN, CDR2 SVGIG (reference sequence). V was cut by 2 bases and J by 0 bases, with 2 bases left in between. The CDR3 DNA follows: TGTGCCTGGAGTAGTAGCAATCAGCCCCAGCATTTT. Its translation is CAWSSSNQPQHF.

A single count supports this clone. The rearrangement uses TRBV6-5 and TRBJ1-1; D unresolved. The germline V and J ends were trimmed by 8 bases and 6 bases, with 13 bases remaining between them. Per the germline V gene, CDR1 is MNHEY and CDR2 is SVGAGI. The CDR3 is 12 amino acids. For the CDR3, the DNA is TGTGCCAGCTCCACCGGTCGGGCTGAAGCTTTCTTT. This codes for CASSTGRAEAFF.

CDR3 nucleotides: TGTGCCAGCAGTTTGGGTCCCGGAAATCAGCCCCAGCATTTT. It translates to CASSLGPGNQPQHF. The chain carries TRBV28 and TRBJ1-5; D unclear. This CDR3 contains 14 residues. V was clipped by 3 bases and J by 4 bases, with 10 bases between them. From germline, CDR1 is MDHEN and CDR2 SYDVKM.

The rearrangement uses TRBV5-1 and TRBJ2-5, with 7 bases lining up with TRBD1. This CDR3 spans 16 amino acids. V gave up 1 base and J gave up 2 bases; unmatched junction bases: 8. Germline-derived CDR1 and CDR2 are SGHRS and YFSETQ. The CDR3 bases are TGCGCCAGCAGCTTGCGGCCCGGACAGGAACAAGAGACCCAGTACTTC. Encoded protein: CASSLRPGQEQETQYF.

This sequence joins TRBV5-1 and TRBJ2-3, with 11 bases identical to TRBD2. CDR1 and CDR2 from the germline V gene are SGHRS and YFSETQ. CDR3 size: 16 residues. V lost 0 bases and J lost 4; bases outside the gene matches: 4. DNA for the CDR3: TGCGCCAGCAGCTTGGGGACTAGCGGGCTAGCAGATACGCAGTATTTT. It specifies CASSLGTSGLADTQYF. Supplemented by reference TRBV5-1 and TRBJ2-3, the full variable domain reads KAGVTQTPRYLIKTRGQQVTLSCSPISGHRSVSWYQQTPGQGLQFLFEYFSETQRNKGNFPGRFSGRQFSNSRSEMNVSTLELGDSALYLCASSLGTSGLADTQYFGPGTRLTVL.

The chain links TRBV19 to TRBJ2-6; D is unclear. The CDR3 runs 13 residues. Trimming took 8 bases from V and 0 from J, leaving 5 bases between them. Germline loops: CDR1 LNHDA, CDR2 SQIVND (reference sequence). CDR3 amino acids: CASRHSGANVLTF. As DNA, the CDR3 is TGTGCCAGTCGTCACTCTGGGGCCAACGTCCTGACTTTC.

The genes are TRBV28 and TRBJ1-5, with 8 positions matching TRBD1. CDR1 is MDHEN, CDR2 SYDVKM, per germline. CDR3 length: 15 amino acids. J was trimmed by 2 bases and V by 5 bases; bases with no gene match: 5. The DNA for the CDR3 is TGTGCCAGCAGTCCCACGACAGGGGGCAATCAGCCCCAGCATTTT. It yields the protein CASSPTTGGNQPQHF.

The chain carries TRBV5-1 and TRBJ2-3; D is unclear. This CDR3 region has 13 residues. Germline CDR1 reads SGHRS; CDR2 reads YFSETQ. The V end lost 2 bases, the J end lost 4 bases, and 8 bases lay between the germline ends. The CDR3 DNA reads as TGCGCCAGCAGCTTTGAGCTGGCAGATACGCAGTATTTT. Residues: CASSFELADTQYF.

In DNA, the CDR3 is TGTGCCAGCAGTGAAGCGTACGTCAGGGGCTCTGTGAATGAAAAACTGTTTTTT. Translation: CASSEAYVRGSVNEKLFF. The chain employs TRBV2 and TRBJ1-4; the D gene is possibly TRBD1 (6 bases). The V gene's germline CDR1 is SNHLY and CDR2 FYNNEI. This CDR3 is built from 18 residues. V lost 0 bases and J lost 5, with 19 bases in between.

The chain carries TRBV15 and TRBJ1-5, with D possibly being TRBD1 (5 bases). CDR3 length: 16 amino acids. From germline, CDR1 is LNHNV and CDR2 YYDKDF (reference sequence). Trimming pared 4 bases from V and 5 bases from J, leaving 18 bases between. The CDR3 bases are TGTGCCACCAGCAATGGCAGGGAAGTGGGGCATCAGCCCCAGCATTTT. Protein sequence: CATSNGREVGHQPQHF.

The chain couples TRBV11-3 to TRBJ2-3; 8 positions match TRBD2. The germline gives CDR1 SGHNT, CDR2 YENEEA. J was trimmed by 3 bases and V by 1 base; bases with no gene match: 3. The CDR3 extends over 15 amino acids. The CDR3 reads CASSLGSGVTDTQYF. CDR3 DNA: TGTGCCAGCAGCTTAGGTAGCGGGGTTACAGATACGCAGTATTTT.

Judged by abundance, this clone is medium-sized. CDR3 region: CAWERLTSSYEQYF. The CDR3 region has the DNA TGTGCCTGGGAACGACTGACTAGCTCCTACGAGCAGTACTTC. The J gene is TRBJ2-7, the V gene TRBV30; possible D gene TRBD2, 6 bases. Germline V CDR1 and CDR2: GTSNPN, SVGIG (reference sequence). Trimming removed 5 bases at V and 0 bases at J, with 14 bases between. The CDR3 sequence is 14 residues long.

This chain joins TRBV5-1 and TRBJ2-3; 9 bases agree with TRBD2. This CDR3 has 15 amino acids. J lost 3 bases, V lost 0 bases, and 2 bases had no gene match. Germline CDR1 and CDR2: SGHRS and YFSETQ. This chain's CDR3 is CASSLGLAGTDTQYF. For the CDR3, the DNA is TGCGCCAGCAGCTTGGGGCTAGCGGGGACAGATACGCAGTATTTT.

The V gene is TRBV2, the J gene TRBJ1-1, with TRBD1 matching over 11 bases. The CDR3 sequence is 12 residues long. Trimming at V came to 6 bases and at J to 9 bases, leaving 3 bases not matched to a gene. The germline V gene has CDR1 SNHLY and CDR2 FYNNEI. CDR3 amino acids: CASRGTGGKAFF. DNA of the CDR3: TGTGCCAGCAGAGGGACAGGGGGTAAAGCTTTCTTT. The complete variable domain, with remaining parts taken from reference TRBV2 and TRBJ1-1, reads EPEVTQTPSHQVTQMGQEVILRCVPISNHLYFYWYRQILGQKVEFLVSFYNNEISEKSEIFDDQFSVERPDGSNFTLKIRSTKLEDSAMYFCASRGTGGKAFFGQGTRLTVV.

The rearrangement uses TRBV6-5 and TRBJ2-2; 7 bases align to TRBD1. The germline gives CDR1 MNHEY, CDR2 SVGAGI. The CDR3 consists of 15 residues. With 2 bases clipped from V and 4 bases from J, the junction kept 4 bases outside the gene matches. The CDR3 region has the DNA TGTGCCAGCAGTTACGTTACAGGGGCCACCGGGGAGCTGTTTTTT. This encodes CASSYVTGATGELFF.

At least ten counts were recorded for this clone. This chain's CDR3 is CAWGATGTEAFF. The CDR3 DNA reads TGTGCCTGGGGGGCAACGGGCACTGAAGCTTTCTTT. The V call is TRBV30, the J call TRBJ1-1, with D tentatively TRBD1 (5 bases). Germline V gives CDR1 GTSNPN, CDR2 SVGIG (reference sequence). V was clipped by 5 bases and J by 4 bases, with 11 bases between them. The CDR3 sequence is 12 residues long.

J is TRBJ2-7 and V is TRBV5-6; no firm D call. Germline-derived CDR1 and CDR2 are SGHDT and YYEEEE. The ends were cut back, 7 bases at V and 0 bases at J, with 14 bases in the middle. There are 14 residues in the CDR3. This chain's CDR3 is CASRGTYPSYEQYF. DNA of the CDR3: TGTGCCAGCCGAGGAACTTACCCCTCCTACGAGCAGTACTTC.

The chain has TRBV2 and TRBJ2-5; 7 bases are a match to TRBD1. V shed 6 bases, J shed 5 bases, and the junction held 6 bases outside the gene matches. Looked up from germline, CDR1 is SNHLY and CDR2 is FYNNEI. The CDR3 consists of 13 residues. Written as DNA, the CDR3 is TGTGCCAGCAGAAACAGGGGCGGGGAGACCCAGTACTTC. It encodes CASRNRGGETQYF.

The rearrangement joins TRBV7-9 to TRBJ1-5; D is undetermined. The length of the CDR3 is 13 residues. Trimming stripped 5 bases from V and 6 bases from J, with 11 bases between. Germline CDR1 SEHNR, CDR2 FQNEAQ (reference sequence). As DNA, the CDR3 is TGTGCCAGCAGCCCCTCAGGAAGTCAGCCCCAGCATTTT. This encodes CASSPSGSQPQHF.

The J gene is TRBJ1-4, the V gene TRBV2; 9 positions agree with TRBD1. This CDR3 region has 15 residues. With V trimmed by 7 bases and J by 7 bases, 10 bases remained unmatched. Per the germline V gene, CDR1 is SNHLY and CDR2 is FYNNEI. The CDR3 here is CASKSGTGGGEKLFF. The CDR3 DNA reads TGTGCCAGCAAGAGCGGAACAGGGGGCGGTGAAAAACTGTTTTTT.

The chain has TRBV29-1 and TRBJ1-1; D is uncertain. This CDR3 spans 13 amino acids. Germline V CDR1 and CDR2: SQVTM, ANQGSEA. V gave up 3 bases and J gave up 1 base, with 9 bases separating them. The CDR3 DNA reads as TGCAGCGTTGATTCTGGGTCGAACACTGAAGCTTTCTTT. Protein sequence: CSVDSGSNTEAFF.

The chain has TRBV7-9 and TRBJ2-1; D gene unclear. With 5 bases removed from V and 4 bases from J, the gap between germline ends came to 6 bases. This CDR3 comprises 12 residues. Germline V gives CDR1 SEHNR, CDR2 FQNEAQ (reference sequence). CDR3 in amino acids: CASSPHYNEQFF. Here the CDR3 DNA reads TGTGCCAGCAGCCCCCATTACAATGAGCAGTTCTTC.

The chain links TRBV5-1 to TRBJ1-4, with D possibly TRBD1 on 5 matching bases. The CDR3 is 14 residues long. Germline V gives CDR1 SGHRS, CDR2 YFSETQ. The V gene lost 4 bases and the J gene lost 3 bases, with 10 bases spanning the gap. CDR3 bases: TGCGCCAGCAGCCCCTTGGGACCTAATGAAAAACTGTTTTTT. Translated: CASSPLGPNEKLFF.

V and J are TRBV7-9 and TRBJ2-3; perhaps TRBD2 as D (7 bases). With 7 bases removed from V and 1 base from J, the gap between germline ends came to 9 bases. The CDR3 consists of 13 residues. Germline lookup yields CDR1 SEHNR and CDR2 FQNEAQ (reference sequence). DNA for the CDR3: TGTGCCAGCATGGGGGGGCGCACAGATACGCAGTATTTT. Amino acids: CASMGGRTDTQYF.